The next 10 T cell receptor beta chains were all read from a single sample in a study of T-cell memory formation after mild COVID-19 (dated by TCRdb to the early 2020s). Library method: 5' RACE. Sequencing instrument: Illumina NovaSeq 6000. TCRdb itself trimmed the public reads at Q25 with fastp, ran MiXCR and retained productive beta chains. CDR3 protein sequences are deduplicated, and each keeps its most common genes and DNA. The sample profile shows under 350,000 distinct CDR3 sequences; roughly 15% of them were found once. Of the sample, more than 20% is held by the ten largest clones. The sequencing sample was made of PBMCs or a T cell subset sorted from them (not recorded which). The receptors were gathered from a young man who had mild COVID-19 (a few samples of this study predate the infection). The sample titles of this study are shuffled in the database, so cell type and time point are left out; the donor was told from shared clones.

This clonotype came up a few times. J is TRBJ2-1 and V is TRBV4-1, with D unresolved. V lost 0 bases, J lost 0 bases, and 6 bases lay in between. Germline V gives CDR1 MGHRA, CDR2 YSYEKL. This CDR3 comprises 15 residues. The CDR3 bases are TGCGCCAGCAGCCAAGAAAGTTACTCCTACAATGAGCAGTTCTTC. Residues: CASSQESYSYNEQFF.

This clonotype was seen only a few times. The chain joins TRBV5-1 to TRBJ2-5; D is perhaps TRBD1 (6 bases). The germline CDR1 and CDR2 sequences are SGHRS and YFSETQ. The germline V and J ends were trimmed by 2 bases and 5 bases, with 10 bases remaining between them. The CDR3 loop spans 13 amino acids. The CDR3: CASSLRQVETQYF. The CDR3 DNA reads as TGCGCCAGCAGCTTACGACAGGTGGAGACCCAGTACTTC.

The V call is TRBV10-3, the J call TRBJ2-1; TRBD1 might be the D (5 bases). Germline V gene lookup returns CDR1 ENHRY and CDR2 SYGVKD. Trimming pared 4 bases from V and 7 bases from J, leaving 14 bases between. The CDR3 consists of 14 residues. CDR3 sequence: CAISGSDKANEQFF. The CDR3 DNA reads TGTGCCATCAGTGGGTCGGACAAAGCAAATGAGCAGTTCTTC.

The chain recombines TRBV27 with TRBJ2-7; D is ambiguous. Trimming took 3 bases from V and 6 from J, leaving 12 bases between them. The CDR3 is 13 amino acids. CDR1 and CDR2 from the germline V gene are MNHEY and SMNVEV (reference sequence). The CDR3 sequence: CASSLFKSGEQYF. The CDR3 DNA reads TGTGCCAGCAGTTTGTTTAAGTCGGGCGAGCAGTACTTC.

The J gene is TRBJ2-1, the V gene TRBV6-1; 7 bases match TRBD2. Germline V gene data show CDR1 as MNHNS and CDR2 as SASEGT. The CDR3 totals 16 residues. The V segment lost 6 bases and the J segment 8 bases; nucleotides outside the gene matches: 16. The CDR3 protein is CASSPARGTRGDEQFF. Written as DNA, the CDR3 is TGTGCCAGCAGCCCGGCGCGGGGGACCCGAGGGGATGAGCAGTTCTTC.

This chain uses TRBV9 with TRBJ2-3; 7 bases align to TRBD2. The trim removed 2 bases at V and 4 bases at J, leaving 7 bases unmatched. The CDR3 covers 15 residues. Germline V gene data show CDR1 as SGDLS and CDR2 as YYNGEE. The CDR3 bases are TGTGCCAGCAGCGTTAGCGGGTCCCCCCCAGATACGCAGTATTTT. Residues: CASSVSGSPPDTQYF.

The gene calls are TRBV18 and TRBJ2-7, with 9 bases identical to TRBD1. J lost 5 bases, V lost 3 bases, and 8 bases had no gene match. The germline V gene encodes CDR1 KGHSH and CDR2 LQKENI. The CDR3 length is 15 residues. CDR3 region: CASSPPGQGAHEQYF. In DNA, the CDR3 is TGTGCCAGCTCACCTCCGGGACAGGGTGCACACGAGCAGTACTTC.

This clonotype was detected a few times. V usage is TRBV4-2 and J usage is TRBJ1-5; D is unresolved. This CDR3 has 17 amino acids. V shed 0 bases and J shed 2 bases, with 14 bases lying between them. Germline loops: CDR1 LGHNA, CDR2 YNFKEQ. The CDR3 nucleotides read TGTGCCAGCAGCCAAGATGGAAATTTCCCGGGCAATCAGCCCCAGCATTTT. Protein product: CASSQDGNFPGNQPQHF.

The rearrangement links TRBV4-2 to TRBJ1-5; the D is unclear. Germline assignment: CDR1 LGHNA and CDR2 YNFKEQ. Trimming took 1 base from V and 5 from J, leaving 6 bases between them. The CDR3 is 13 residues long. DNA of the CDR3: TGTGCCAGCAGCCAAGCCCGGGATCAGCCCCAGCATTTT. It translates to CASSQARDQPQHF.

This clonotype was counted a few times. The V gene is TRBV12-3 or TRBV12-4, the J gene TRBJ2-1; no firm D call. The CDR3 spans 15 residues. V lost 3 bases, J lost 3 bases, and 12 bases lay in between. CDR3 bases: TGTGCCAGCAGTTTGAGAGCGCATGGCTACAATGAGCAGTTCTTC. Encoded protein: CASSLRAHGYNEQFF.